The clone carrying this T cell receptor (beta chain) is judged medium-sized. The same CDR3 can be traced to other DNA sequences in this sample. This entry is derived from a study of graft-versus-host responses after intestinal transplantation. Turning to the study itself: After anti-thymocyte globulin induction, recipients took tacrolimus and steroids for about 3 years. The study, taken as a whole, reports: Allografts from individuals with graft-donor T cell macrochimerism displayed high graft-versus-host to host-versus-graft clonal ratios. Analysis identified GvH clones in recipient marrow, with some appearing first in ileum or blood.

Plating of roughly 200,000 CFSE-labeled responder cells was done together with roughly 200,000 irradiated, violet-dye-labeled stimulator cells. The responders that had proliferated, CFSE-low CD3+CD4+ and CD3+CD8+ cells, were sorted after the reaction. CDR1 is MNHEY and CDR2 is SVGAGI in the germline V gene. Trimming cost V 2 bases and J 0 bases, with 7 bases left between them. The CDR3 is 15 residues long. Measured with immunoSEQ multiplex PCR; TCRdb has only the in-frame clones, and not every one. The sample carries about 8,900 clones, 27% recorded once. The starting material was alloreactive CD8+ T cells from a mixed lymphocyte reaction culture, obtained before transplantation. Subset in this sample: CFSE-low proliferating T cells sorted from roughly 6-day pre-transplant mixed lymphocyte reaction (GvH or HvG direction). The chain employs TRBV6-5 and TRBJ2-2; D uncertain. The TCR sequence derives from a human patient who was an organ donor for intestinal transplantation. The CDR3 coding sequence is TGTGCCAGCAGTTACGCCCCATCGAACACCGGGGAGCTGTTTTTT. It encodes CASSYAPSNTGELFF.